This T cell receptor beta chain was found in a study of yellow fever vaccine responses in identical twins. Each CDR3 protein is one row after TCRdb ran MiXCR on the RT-PCR reads. The profile shows approximately 32,000 distinct CDR3 sequences, less than 70% of them singletons. Whole-study results and caveats: Reportedly, the response of twins' T cells to the vaccine seemed partly convergent, partly personalized.

With respect to this clonotype: The antigen is unknown.

The length of the CDR3 is 14 residues. Germline V lookup: CDR1 KGHDR, CDR2 SFDVKD. Between the trimmed V and J ends, which lost 6 bases and 0 bases, there was a span of 8 bases. The sample here was T cells from blood (PBMCs), unsorted or a sorted subset (not recorded which), taken before or after yellow fever vaccination (not recorded which). This receptor was identified in a woman younger than 35 who received the yellow fever vaccine. The rearrangement joins TRBV24-1 to TRBJ1-5; D remains ambiguous. CDR3 coding DNA: TGTGCCACCAGTCCACCTTATAGCAATCAGCCCCAGCATTTT. It encodes CATSPPYSNQPQHF.